The source of this T cell receptor beta chain is a study of cytomegalovirus exposure and HLA in healthy donors. The study's findings and limits: It was found in a later analysis that first-cohort TCR clusters tended to co-occur in the 90 to 150 validation repertoires. Cytomegalovirus association was listed for under 200 TCR beta chains. Using the classifier, cytomegalovirus status was reportedly diagnosed with high specificity and sensitivity.

Points on this clone: Antigen specificity is unknown.

TCRdb keeps only in-frame clones here, not all; method: immunoSEQ multiplex PCR. The repertoire includes roughly 200,000 clones, around 80% of them detected once, and 1% to 1.5% sits in the top ten. With 10 bases clipped from V and 2 bases from J, the junction kept 4 bases outside the gene matches. The CDR3 consists of 12 residues. Germline loops: CDR1 MGHDK, CDR2 SYGVNS. The J gene is TRBJ2-5, the V gene TRBV25-1; 7 bases line up with TRBD1. The specimen sequenced was PBMCs. The receptor's source is a woman under 40 in good health and CMV-seronegative. For the CDR3, the DNA is TGTGCCACAGGGACAGTTCAAGAGACCCAGTACTTC. Amino acids: CATGTVQETQYF.